This TCR beta chain was identified during a study of shared clonotypes between healthy human individuals. At the level of the study: Donor ages ranged 18 to 49 years: two women, three men.

The count of this clone is one. Its matching antigen is unknown. Authors' methods: ImmunoSEQ supplied junction-only sequences lacking quality scores, so filtering was different. Here immunoSEQ multiplex PCR was the method, and the copy in TCRdb shows in-frame clones only, minus some. The V and J calls and clone size are taken from that table; D and trimming were inferred from the DNA. The data contain approximately 720,000 clones, roughly 70% of them singletons. Study conclusions and caveats: Sampling used blood alone; tissue repertoires probably differ.

The length of the CDR3 is 15 residues. The trim removed 6 bases at V and 1 base at J, leaving 4 bases unmatched. Germline CDR1 MDHEN, CDR2 SYDVKM. What was sequenced was memory CD4+ T cells sorted from blood. Subset specified: CD45RA-negative fraction. The chain is built from TRBV28 and TRBJ1-5, with 9 bases lining up with TRBD1. This clonotype was sampled from a woman aged 25 to 39 in good health. The CDR3 here is CASRVTGGSNQPQHF. In nucleotides, the CDR3 is TGTGCCAGCAGGGTGACAGGGGGGAGCAATCAGCCCCAGCATTTT.